Listed below are T cell receptor beta chains from one sample, sequenced in a study of T cell repertoires in MIS-A myocarditis. The assay was immunoSEQ multiplex PCR, and TCRdb's table has in-frame clones only and misses some. The profile shows fewer than 15,000 clones, about 67% of them singletons. The sequencing sample was made of left ventricle heart tissue obtained at autopsy. These receptors came from a young man with fulminant myocarditis from multisystem inflammatory syndrome in adults (MIS-A) after COVID-19. Each CDR3 is given with its conserved first and last residue. D genes are given only for firm matches. The size field is filled for only some rows; it gives once, few, many or a size class.

TRBV5-1,NA,TRBJ2-1,TRBD2,TGCGCCAGCAGCTATTGGGGCGGGGGGGGCTACAATGAGCAGTTCTTC,CASSYWGGGGYNEQFF
TRBV12-3/TRBV12-4,NA,TRBJ1-2,TRBD1,TGTGCCAGCAGTTTCGACAGGGTAGGTGGCTACACCTTC,CASSFDRVGGYTF
TRBV29-1,NA,TRBJ1-1,NA,TGCAGCGTGAAACAGGTCGCGGGGGCTTTCTTT,CSVKQVAGAFF
TRBV7-2,NA,TRBJ1-2,TRBD1,TGTGCCAGCAGCTTAGCACAGGGGGAAGGGGGCTACACCTTC,CASSLAQGEGGYTF
TRBV18,NA,TRBJ1-1,NA,TGTGCCAGCTCACTAATCGATGACTTCTCACACCCCGAAGCTTTCTTT,CASSLIDDFSHPEAFF
TRBV6-5,NA,TRBJ2-7,TRBD1,TGTGCCACCCGTACTCCGGGACAGCCGTACGAGCAGTACTTC,CATRTPGQPYEQYF
TRBV28,once,TRBJ1-4,NA,TGTGCCAGCAGTTTATCGAGCGGCCCGGGAGGGGAAAAACTGTTTTTT,CASSLSSGPGGEKLFF
TRBV14,few,TRBJ2-1,NA,TGTGCCAGCAGCCAACGAATAAAAATGAATGAGCAGTTCTTC,CASSQRIKMNEQFF
TRBV5-1,few,TRBJ2-3,NA,TGCGCCAGCAGCTTGTTGGGGGAAGTCACAGATACGCAGTATTTT,CASSLLGEVTDTQYF
TRBV28,NA,TRBJ2-2,NA,TGTGCCAGCAGTTCGGGAGCCCCGGACGTGGCCGGGGAGCTGTTTTTT,CASSSGAPDVAGELFF
TRBV4-2,NA,TRBJ2-6,TRBD2,TGTGCCAGCAGCCAAGGACAAAGCGGGGGTGGGGCCAACGTCCTGACTTTC,CASSQGQSGGGANVLTF
TRBV14,NA,TRBJ1-3,NA,TGTGCCGGAAAGGGAACCCTCTTTCTCTCTGGAAACACCATATATTTT,CAGKGTLFLSGNTIYF
TRBV4-3,NA,TRBJ2-3,NA,TGCGCCAGCAGCCAAGAGCGCGCGGACACAGATACGCAGTATTTT,CASSQERADTDTQYF
TRBV13,once,TRBJ1-1,NA,TGTGCCAGCAGCTTAGGCCTAGGGCAGAACACTGAAGCTTTCTTT,CASSLGLGQNTEAFF
TRBV5-6,NA,TRBJ2-7,NA,TGTGCCAGCAGCTCCAAAGGGCAGGGGCCCAGATTCGGCTACGAGCAGTACTTC,CASSSKGQGPRFGYEQYF
TRBV28,NA,TRBJ1-5,TRBD1,TGTGCCAGCCGTGGACAGGGAGGGAGCAATCAGCCCCAGCATTTT,CASRGQGGSNQPQHF
TRBV10-1,NA,TRBJ2-3,NA,TGCGCCAGCAGCCCCCGGGACTCCCTACTCACAGATACGCAGTATTTT,CASSPRDSLLTDTQYF
TRBV11-2,NA,TRBJ1-4,NA,TGTGCCAGCAGCTTAGTTTTTCGCAAAGGGGATGAAAAACTGTTTTTT,CASSLVFRKGDEKLFF
TRBV6-5,NA,TRBJ2-7,NA,TGTGCCACCCAGGGTGGCGGCGACCCGGAGCAGTACTTC,CATQGGGDPEQYF
TRBV14,NA,TRBJ1-2,NA,TGTGCCAGCAGCCAAGCGGTGCAGTCACTCTATGGCTACACCTTC,CASSQAVQSLYGYTF
TRBV13,NA,TRBJ1-6,TRBD1,TGTGCCAGCAGCTTCTACCTTACCGGGACAGGGGAATCCTATAATTCACCCCTCCACTTT,CASSFYLTGTGESYNSPLHF
TRBV7-2,once,TRBJ1-1,NA,TGTGCCAGCAGCTTAGATAAGTATAGGAGGGGTCGGATGGGCACTGAAGCTTTCTTT,CASSLDKYRRGRMGTEAFF
TRBV9,NA,TRBJ1-2,NA,TGTGCCAGCAGCGTTGGGGGGCAGAGGGGCTACACCTTC,CASSVGGQRGYTF
TRBV2,NA,TRBJ2-6,NA,TGTGCCAGCAGTGAGCCAGGAGCCTCTGGGGCCAACGTCCTGACTTTC,CASSEPGASGANVLTF
TRBV7-6,NA,TRBJ2-7,TRBD1,TGTGCCAGCAGCTTAAATCGGGACAGACAGTACTTC,CASSLNRDRQYF
TRBV19,NA,TRBJ1-5,TRBD1,TGTGCCAGTAGTCCTGGGACAGCTAGCAATCAGCCCCAGCATTTT,CASSPGTASNQPQHF
TRBV27,NA,TRBJ1-2,NA,TGTGCCAGCCGTTTGATCCCGGGCGGGGGCTACACCTTC,CASRLIPGGGYTF
TRBV29-1,NA,TRBJ2-7,TRBD1,TGCAGCGCCCGACAGGGTCCCTACGAGCAGTACTTC,CSARQGPYEQYF
TRBV23-1,NA,TRBJ2-1,TRBD1,TGCGCCAGCAGTCAATCGGGGGGACAGGCAAGGCGTAATGAGCAGTTCTTC,CASSQSGGQARRNEQFF
TRBV19,NA,TRBJ1-1,NA,TGTGCCAGTAGTATAACCACAGGGCGGGGCACTGAAGCTTTCTTT,CASSITTGRGTEAFF
TRBV6-5,NA,TRBJ1-5,NA,TGTGCCAGCTGCGACAGGCCATATAGCAATCAGCCCCAGCATTTT,CASCDRPYSNQPQHF
TRBV7-9,few,TRBJ2-5,NA,TGTGCCAGCAGCTTCCGTTTTACCACAGGGACTGAAGAGACCCAGTACTTC,CASSFRFTTGTEETQYF
TRBV2,NA,TRBJ2-5,TRBD2,TGTGCCGGGATGCGGGGGAGTCAAGAGACCCAGTACTTC,CAGMRGSQETQYF
TRBV9,NA,TRBJ1-3,TRBD1,TGTGCCAGCAGCAAACAAATAACAGGGGGCCGTGGAAACACCATATATTTT,CASSKQITGGRGNTIYF
TRBV29-1,NA,TRBJ1-1,NA,TGCAGCGTTTTGAGGGAACTGAACACTGAAGCTTTCTTT,CSVLRELNTEAFF
TRBV28,NA,TRBJ1-5,NA,TGTGCCAGCCGTTATAGCAATCAGCCCCAGCATTTT,CASRYSNQPQHF
TRBV9,NA,TRBJ1-2,NA,TGTGCCAGCAGCCCAGAGTCCCAGATCTATGGCTACACCTTC,CASSPESQIYGYTF
TRBV21-1,NA,TRBJ2-5,NA,TGTGCCAGCAGCAAAGGAGGGGCGACGGAGACCCAGTACTTC,CASSKGGATETQYF
TRBV7-9,NA,TRBJ2-7,NA,TGTGCCAGCAGCTTAAGGGGGTATGATGGCGAGCAGTACTTC,CASSLRGYDGEQYF
TRBV10-3,few,TRBJ2-1,TRBD2,TGTGCCATCAGTGAGGTCGGTAGCGGGGGGGCCGACCTGATCTTC,CAISEVGSGGADLIF
TRBV15,NA,TRBJ1-4,NA,TGTGCCACCAGTTCTAGGAGGGGTACAACTAATGAAAAACTGTTTTTT,CATSSRRGTTNEKLFF
TRBV28,NA,TRBJ2-7,NA,TGTGCCAGCAATCCTTCGGACATATACGAGCAGTACTTC,CASNPSDIYEQYF
TRBV20-1,few,TRBJ2-3,NA,TGCAGTGCTGGATCGGGAGATACGCAGTATTTT,CSAGSGDTQYF
TRBV7-2,NA,TRBJ1-5,NA,TGTGCCAGCAGCTCCAGGGCCGGCTATAGCAATCAGCCCCAGCATTTT,CASSSRAGYSNQPQHF
TRBV5-4,NA,TRBJ1-1,NA,TGTGCCAGCAGCTTGGTACTTTATGGGAACACTGAAGCTTTCTTT,CASSLVLYGNTEAFF
TRBV27,NA,TRBJ1-5,NA,TGTGCCAGCAGCAACGGGGTCGGCAATCAGCCCCAGCATTTT,CASSNGVGNQPQHF
TRBV18,NA,TRBJ1-3,TRBD1,TGTGCCAGCTCACCGGGAACGGGACAGATCTCTGGAAACACCATATATTTT,CASSPGTGQISGNTIYF
TRBV4-1,NA,TRBJ2-7,TRBD1,TGCGCCAGCAGCCACAGGACAGGCGAGCAGTACTTC,CASSHRTGEQYF
TRBV9,NA,TRBJ1-1,NA,TGTGCCAGCAGCGTAGGGTCGTACACTGAAGCTTTCTTT,CASSVGSYTEAFF
TRBV14,NA,TRBJ2-7,TRBD2,TGTGCCAGCAGCCAAGTCGGGGGGGCCTACGAGCAGTACTTC,CASSQVGGAYEQYF
TRBV30,once,TRBJ1-1,NA,TGTGCCTGGATCCGCGGAGGCACTGAAGCTTTCTTT,CAWIRGGTEAFF